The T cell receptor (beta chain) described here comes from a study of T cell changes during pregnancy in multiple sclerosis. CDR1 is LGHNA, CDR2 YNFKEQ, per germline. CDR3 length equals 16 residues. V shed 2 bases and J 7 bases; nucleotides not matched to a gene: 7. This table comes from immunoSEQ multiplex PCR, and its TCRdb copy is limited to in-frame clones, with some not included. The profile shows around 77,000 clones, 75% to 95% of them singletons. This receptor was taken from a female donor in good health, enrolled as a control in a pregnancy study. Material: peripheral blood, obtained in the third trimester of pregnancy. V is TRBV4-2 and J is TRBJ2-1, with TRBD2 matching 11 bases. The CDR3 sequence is CASSQLGLADRNEQFF. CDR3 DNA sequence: TGTGCCAGCAGCCAACTGGGACTAGCGGATCGGAATGAGCAGTTCTTC.